One and the same sample provided the 9 T cell receptor beta chains below, sequenced in a study of beta chain features in type 1 diabetes. The entirety of the isolated RNA underwent reverse transcription, so expressed TCRB transcripts were sequenced. Sequenced by immunoSEQ multiplex PCR; TCRdb stores in-frame clones only, minus some. The sample lists about 900,000 clones; roughly 15% were seen once. Sequenced sample: naive CD4+ T cells from blood. These receptors were collected from a woman between 18 and 30 years old in good health.

The CDR3 spells CATSGRRAHSYNEQFF. CDR3 coding DNA: TGTGCCACCAGCGGAAGACGCGCCCACTCCTACAATGAGCAGTTCTTC. V usage is TRBV15 and J usage is TRBJ2-1, with D unclear. The CDR3 is 16 residues long. V was cut by 5 bases and J by 0 bases, with 14 bases left in between. Germline lookup yields CDR1 LNHNV and CDR2 YYDKDF (reference sequence).

The chain combines TRBV4-1 with TRBJ1-1; D is unresolved. The V gene lost 1 base and the J gene lost 4 bases, with 10 bases spanning the gap. Germline V gene sequence: CDR1 MGHRA, CDR2 YSYEKL. The CDR3 extends over 14 amino acids. CDR3 bases: TGCGCCAGCAGCCAAGTTTTGGGTTCCACTGAAGCTTTCTTT. It translates to CASSQVLGSTEAFF.

V and J are TRBV6-5 and TRBJ1-2, with D unclear. V lost 0 bases to trimming and J lost 5 bases, with 7 bases between them. Germline CDR1 MNHEY, CDR2 SVGAGI. The CDR3 runs 13 residues. The CDR3, as DNA: TGTGCCAGCAGTTACTCGAGCGAGTATGGCTACACCTTC. Its translation: CASSYSSEYGYTF.

This clone appeared a few times. V usage is TRBV28 and J usage is TRBJ2-7; 10 bases are shared with TRBD2. This CDR3 is 15 amino acids long. The V and J ends lost 2 bases and 3 bases, in that order; junction bases with no gene match: 4. Germline lookup yields CDR1 MDHEN and CDR2 SYDVKM. CDR3 protein: CASSLGTSAFYEQYF. As DNA, the CDR3 is TGTGCCAGCAGTTTAGGGACTAGCGCATTCTACGAGCAGTACTTC.

This chain joins TRBV7-2 and TRBJ2-2, with D uncertain. The CDR3 is 14 amino acids. Germline values: CDR1 SGHTA, CDR2 FQGNSA. Trimming removed 3 bases from V and 0 bases from J, with 5 bases in between. The CDR3 reads CASSLPPNTGELFF. The CDR3 DNA follows: TGTGCCAGCAGCTTGCCGCCGAACACCGGGGAGCTGTTTTTT. The full variable domain, its missing parts supplied by reference TRBV7-2 and TRBJ2-2, is GAGVSQSPSNKVTEKGKDVELRCDPISGHTALYWYRQSLGQGLEFLIYFQGNSAPDKSGLPSDRFSAERTGGSVSTLTIQRTQQEDSAVYLCASSLPPNTGELFFGEGSRLTVL.

This rearrangement joins TRBV4-1 to TRBJ1-4; 7 bases line up with TRBD1. V gave up 1 base and J gave up 8 bases; unmatched junction bases: 4. Germline values: CDR1 MGHRA, CDR2 YSYEKL. This CDR3 region has 14 residues. CDR3 nucleotide sequence: TGCGCCAGCAGCCAAGTCCAGGGGGTCGAAAAACTGTTTTTT. This encodes CASSQVQGVEKLFF.

The sample holds a few counts of this clone. This rearrangement joins TRBV28 to TRBJ2-2; TRBD1 matches at 8 bases. J was trimmed by 1 base and V by 5 bases; bases with no gene match: 3. The germline V gene encodes CDR1 MDHEN and CDR2 SYDVKM. This CDR3 comprises 15 residues. CDR3 protein: CASSRTGLNTGELFF. DNA of the CDR3: TGTGCCAGCAGTCGGACAGGGCTGAACACCGGGGAGCTGTTTTTT.

This clone came up a few times. This chain links TRBV2 with TRBJ2-2; D ambiguous. Germline V gene data show CDR1 as SNHLY and CDR2 as FYNNEI. Trimming cost V 7 bases and J 6 bases, with 6 bases left between them. This CDR3 spans 11 amino acids. CDR3 coding DNA: TGTGCCAGCATCCTAGCCGGGGAGCTGTTTTTT. It translates to CASILAGELFF.

This clone turned up a few times. The CDR3 coding sequence is TGCAGCGTTGACTCCCGCTGGACCCACAATGAGCAGTTCTTC. Its protein is CSVDSRWTHNEQFF. The rearrangement links TRBV29-1 to TRBJ2-1; D gene unclear. Trimming cost V 3 bases and J 5 bases, with 14 bases left between them. CDR3 size: 14 residues. Germline CDR1 SQVTM, CDR2 ANQGSEA.